This passage covers 4 T cell receptor beta chains from one sample sequenced in a study of naive and memory T cell subsets. Two oligonucleotides, mixed equimolar, formed the beta constant-region primer covering TRBC1 and TRBC2. Four rounds of PCR amplified the ligated cDNA using nested alpha and beta constant-region primers plus SP2. TCRdb re-called the UMI-ligation and nested PCR reads through MiXCR, storing one row per CDR3 protein. The sample has around 140,000 distinct CDR3 sequences; roughly 20% are singletons. Study conclusions and caveats: Especially in CD8 cells, naive repertoires contained a few larger clonotypes, possibly CD45RA-re-expressing memory cells.

These receptors' antigens are unknown. The source material was naive CD4+ T cells from blood. Every receptor here comes from a human donor in good health.

The genes are TRBV7-9 and TRBJ1-5; unclear D gene. Trimming shortened V by 4 bases and J by 2 bases, and 12 bases separated the two germline ends. This CDR3 is built from 15 residues. Germline V gene lookup returns CDR1 SEHNR and CDR2 FQNEAQ (reference sequence). The CDR3 reads CASSSVLGGNQPQHF. Written as DNA, the CDR3 is TGTGCCAGCAGCTCAGTTCTTGGCGGCAATCAGCCCCAGCATTTT. Using reference TRBV7-9 and TRBJ1-5 for the parts outside the CDR3, the full variable domain is DTGVSQNPRHKITKRGQNVTFRCDPISEHNRLYWYRQTLGQGPEFLTYFQNEAQLEKSRLLSDRFSAERPKGSFSTLEIQRTEQGDSAMYLCASSSVLGGNQPQHFGDGTRLSIL.

This clonotype was detected many times. The chain has TRBV20-1 and TRBJ2-3; 9 nucleotides align to TRBD2. This CDR3 contains 14 residues. Germline CDR1 is DFQATT and CDR2 is SNEGSKA (reference sequence). The J segment lost 5 bases and the V segment lost 6 bases, leaving 9 bases of the junction unmatched. CDR3 sequence: CSAHNLAGEDTQYF. The CDR3 DNA reads as TGCAGTGCACATAACTTAGCGGGAGAAGATACGCAGTATTTT.

V gene TRBV20-1 combines with J gene TRBJ2-7; the D gene is possibly TRBD2 (6 bases). CDR1 is DFQATT and CDR2 is SNEGSKA in the germline V gene (reference sequence). With 0 bases removed from V and 2 bases from J, the gap between germline ends came to 20 bases. This CDR3 region has 17 residues. This chain's CDR3 is CSARDGSGLAPTYEQYF. CDR3 coding DNA: TGCAGTGCTAGAGATGGGAGCGGGCTAGCTCCAACCTACGAGCAGTACTTC.

The chain uses TRBV18 and TRBJ1-4; TRBD1 is a possible D gene (6 bases). This CDR3 contains 17 residues. V dropped 1 base and J dropped 2 bases, with 14 bases sitting between them. CDR1 is KGHSH and CDR2 is LQKENI in the germline V gene. CDR3 DNA sequence: TGTGCCAGCTCACCACTAAGGCAGGGGACCACTAATGAAAAACTGTTTTTT. This codes for CASSPLRQGTTNEKLFF.